Described below is a single T cell receptor beta chain sequence and its context. Its antigen is not known. Trimming left V 0 bases short and J 5 bases short, with 11 bases between. The germline gives CDR1 SGHRS, CDR2 YFSETQ. The CDR3 spans 14 residues. Primers: 60 Vbeta forward and 13 Jbeta reverse. This table comes from immunoSEQ multiplex PCR, and its TCRdb copy is limited to in-frame clones, with some not included. The table has about 240,000 clones, approximately 82% seen once. This entry comes from a study of cytomegalovirus exposure and HLA in healthy donors. Study-wide results and caveats: For presence/absence analyses, sequencing depth was assumed to be roughly uniform across donors. Sequencing likely generated an artifact that appeared as a cluster of highly shared sequence variants.

V is TRBV5-1 and J is TRBJ1-1, with D tentatively TRBD1 (5 bases). This TCR came from a woman aged 55-70 years in good health and CMV-seropositive. The material sequenced was PBMCs. Written as DNA, the CDR3 is TGCGCCAGCAGCTTGGAAAAGGGGTTGACTGAAGCTTTCTTT. It codes for CASSLEKGLTEAFF.